This TCR beta chain comes out of a study of beta chain features in type 1 diabetes. Study-level points and caveats: TCRB repertoires of naive, central memory and Treg cells appeared more similar among patients than among healthy donors.

The authors took one heparinised blood draw, averaging about 120 mL, from each donor. Sequenced material consisted of expressed TCRB transcripts (all of the isolated RNA was reverse transcribed). Reads from naive, central memory and regulatory T cell samples averaged about 3.3 million. Produced via immunoSEQ multiplex PCR; TCRdb's table is partial and in-frame only. Of roughly 150,000 clones listed, just over 9% were seen once; the top ten hold over 2%. About this clone: Its antigen is not identified.

Unmatched junction bases numbered 8, after V lost 7 bases and J lost 6 bases. CDR3 length: 14 amino acids. CDR1 and CDR2 from the germline V gene are SGHTA and FQGNSA. This sequence was found in a woman aged 18-29 years in good health. Sequencing was done on a sample of central memory CD4+ T cells from blood. The chain uses TRBV7-2 and TRBJ2-1, with TRBD1 matching 8 bases. For the CDR3, the DNA is TGTGCCAGCACGGACAGGGTTGATAGCAATGAGCAGTTCTTC. Amino acid sequence: CASTDRVDSNEQFF.